Listed below are T cell receptor beta chains from one sample, sequenced in a study of blood T cell repertoires in COVID-19. Assay used: immunoSEQ multiplex PCR; TCRdb lists only in-frame clones, some missing. The sample consists of tens of thousands of clones, around four fifths of them appearing once. Sequenced input: peripheral blood. The receptors were sampled from a man between 70 and 80 years old with acute or convalescent COVID-19. Each CDR3 is given without its conserved first and last residue.

j_call: TRBJ2-3
v_call: TRBV5-1
cdr3_aa: ASSSGLAGAISTDTQY

j_call: TRBJ1-1
v_call: TRBV5-5
cdr3_aa: ASSLYSSGGGNTEAF

j_call: TRBJ1-2
v_call: TRBV19
cdr3_aa: ASIPGQGYGYT

j_call: TRBJ1-2
v_call: TRBV19
cdr3_aa: ASSMGQDYGYT

j_call: TRBJ1-6
v_call: TRBV2
cdr3_aa: ASSVTAVNSPLH

j_call: TRBJ2-5
v_call: TRBV4-1
cdr3_aa: ASSQARTGVGETQY

j_call: TRBJ1-6
v_call: TRBV6-5
cdr3_aa: ASSYGSSYNSPLH

j_call: TRBJ2-1
v_call: TRBV7-9
cdr3_aa: ASSSTGTSNEQF

j_call: TRBJ2-1
v_call: TRBV5-1
cdr3_aa: ASSFPVLNEQF

j_call: TRBJ2-5
v_call: TRBV12-5
cdr3_aa: ASGLRGRETQY

j_call: TRBJ2-5
v_call: TRBV5-4
cdr3_aa: ASSPGRGAWETQY

j_call: TRBJ2-7
v_call: TRBV7-2
cdr3_aa: ASSRTGLYEQY

j_call: TRBJ1-3
v_call: TRBV28
cdr3_aa: ASSLIGVGRNTIY

j_call: TRBJ2-5
v_call: TRBV5-1
cdr3_aa: ASSPGLAGALGETQY

j_call: TRBJ2-7
v_call: TRBV11-3
cdr3_aa: ASSAYPGTEYEQY

j_call: TRBJ1-1
v_call: TRBV18
cdr3_aa: ASAFAGANTEAF

j_call: TRBJ2-5
v_call: TRBV7-2
cdr3_aa: ASSLGTGIVGDQY

j_call: TRBJ1-1
v_call: TRBV5-5
cdr3_aa: ASSLRDTAEAF

j_call: TRBJ1-1
v_call: TRBV5-4
cdr3_aa: ASSRRSDRAEAF

j_call: TRBJ2-2
v_call: TRBV11-3
cdr3_aa: ASSAGGGTNTGELF

j_call: TRBJ2-5
v_call: TRBV3-1/TRBV3-2
cdr3_aa: ASSQSSSEETQY

j_call: TRBJ1-2
v_call: TRBV20-1
cdr3_aa: SASEAGGDYGYT

j_call: TRBJ2-2
v_call: TRBV7-2
cdr3_aa: ASSSGQNTGELF

j_call: TRBJ2-7
v_call: TRBV2
cdr3_aa: ASRDRGNSYEQY

j_call: TRBJ1-1
v_call: TRBV5-1
cdr3_aa: ASSLGGVDTEAF

j_call: TRBJ2-3
v_call: TRBV9
cdr3_aa: ASSVEWTGGVGSDTQY

j_call: TRBJ2-3
v_call: TRBV21-1
cdr3_aa: ASSTILPDTQY

j_call: TRBJ1-2
v_call: TRBV5-1
cdr3_aa: ASSLQGTGGQYGYT

j_call: TRBJ2-4
v_call: TRBV28
cdr3_aa: ASSLQTGFQVKNIQY

j_call: TRBJ2-3
v_call: TRBV3-1/TRBV3-2
cdr3_aa: ASSHRLAGGQGTQY

j_call: TRBJ1-5
v_call: TRBV12-3/TRBV12-4
cdr3_aa: ASSFGPGEAQH

j_call: TRBJ1-4
v_call: TRBV9
cdr3_aa: ASSAPGGTTNEKLF

j_call: TRBJ1-3
v_call: TRBV5-1
cdr3_aa: ASSSLTGTGFGNTIY

j_call: TRBJ1-2
v_call: TRBV5-8
cdr3_aa: ASSLQGFGYT

j_call: TRBJ2-3
v_call: TRBV18
cdr3_aa: ASSPAGITDTQY

j_call: TRBJ2-1
v_call: TRBV6-1
cdr3_aa: ASSEGTGPNEQF

j_call: TRBJ1-4
v_call: TRBV18
cdr3_aa: ASSEGQGENEKLF

j_call: TRBJ2-7
v_call: TRBV5-1
cdr3_aa: ASSLRAGSYEQY

j_call: TRBJ2-1
v_call: TRBV7-2
cdr3_aa: ASSLAIWGGPIYNEQF

j_call: TRBJ2-2
v_call: TRBV10-3
cdr3_aa: AIYSNTGELF

j_call: TRBJ1-5
v_call: TRBV15
cdr3_aa: ATSSWGVLGQPQH